This T cell receptor (beta chain) was identified in a study of CD4 T cells in relation to SARS-CoV-2 and coronaviruses. Background on the study: Convalescent patients had median age roughly 38 years, range about 20 to 80. Shared crossreactive spike epitopes were mapped to their HLA restriction. Findings and caveats of the study: In roughly 61% of donors, memory CD4+ clonotypes crossrecognized SARS-CoV-2 and at least one common cold coronavirus spike. No crossreactivity against non-spike viral proteins was tested here.

Details on this clone: The target antigen is unknown.

Assay used: immunoSEQ multiplex PCR; TCRdb lists only in-frame clones, some missing. The sample lists some 45,000 clones; approximately 80% were seen once. CDR3 length: 16 residues. The V gene's germline CDR1 is SGHKS and CDR2 YYEKEE (reference sequence). Trimming stripped 2 bases from V and 0 bases from J, with 12 bases between. The sequenced sample was naive CD4+ T cells from PBMCs, cultured in vitro. The subset was: naive CD4+ T cells isolated by negative enrichment. The receptor was derived from an adult with COVID-19. This chain uses TRBV5-5 with TRBJ2-4; D remains ambiguous. CDR3 sequence reads: CASSFPTRLAKNIQYF. In DNA form, the CDR3 reads TGTGCCAGCAGCTTCCCTACACGCCTAGCCAAAAACATTCAGTACTTC.